In this sample, the clone carrying this T cell receptor (beta chain) turned up a few times. One base away lies a much larger clone, so this may be a sequencing read error. Other DNA sequences in this specimen translate into the identical CDR3. Per germline, CDR1 SGHTA and CDR2 FQGTGA. The CDR3 has 16 amino acids. This entry comes from a study of control samples from healthy donors and cancer patients. Sequenced by immunoSEQ multiplex PCR; TCRdb stores in-frame clones only, minus some. The sample carries 260,000 or so clones, over 75% recorded once. The TCR originated in a woman aged 55-69 years with lung cancer. The sample taken for sequencing was PBMCs. J is TRBJ2-5 and V is TRBV7-3; 12 bases align to TRBD2. CDR3 sequence: CASSLVASGGGETQYF. The CDR3 DNA reads as TGCGCCAGCAGCTTAGTGGCTAGCGGGGGGGGTGAGACCCAGTACTTC.